The subject of this entry is one TCR beta chain. Its antigen is not identified. V lost 5 bases, J lost 3 bases, and 13 bases lay in between. CDR1 and CDR2 from the germline V gene are SGHTA and FQGNSA. CDR3 length equals 14 residues. PCR was run on genomic DNA. Amplification of the beta chain CDR3 used 30 forward and 13 reverse multiplex primers. TCRdb re-analysed the multiplex PCR reads in MiXCR, keeping a single row per CDR3 protein. The repertoire holds under 300,000 distinct CDR3 sequences, with around 47% as singletons. This sample was included in a study of type 1 and type 2 diabetes patients. General observations from the study: Unmatched age and gender across groups might bias interpretation.

The sequenced sample was peripheral blood mononuclear cells (PBMCs). The chain carries TRBV7-2 and TRBJ2-5; D may correspond to TRBD1 or TRBD2 (5 bases each). The source is a man younger than 35 with type 2 diabetes. CDR3 sequence reads: CASSRRDGKETQYF. Here the CDR3 DNA reads TGTGCCAGCAGCCGCCGGGACGGAAAAGAGACCCAGTACTTC.